The 9 T cell receptor beta chains below were found in one sample sequenced in a study of CD8+ T cells in alopecia areata. As to treatment: oral pan-JAK inhibitor, 5-10 mg twice daily. Extraction and reverse transcription of RNA yielded cDNA as the sequencing template. The table came from immunoSEQ multiplex PCR; TCRdb's copy has only in-frame clones and leaves some out. The data hold about 110,000 clones, with less than 70% observed a single time. The input for sequencing was CD4+ T cells sorted from blood, taken at week 24, from a patient treated with tofacitinib. These receptors were taken from a human donor with alopecia areata.

This clone was counted a few times. The rearrangement links TRBV19 to TRBJ1-3; D gene unclear. The V end was cut by 6 bases, the J end by 0 bases, with 15 bases between. This CDR3 is 16 amino acids long. The germline V gene has CDR1 LNHDA and CDR2 SQIVND (reference sequence). The CDR3 DNA follows: TGTGCCAGTAGAATGGACTGGGGTCGCTCTGGAAACACCATATATTTT. This codes for CASRMDWGRSGNTIYF.

The chain combines TRBV18 with TRBJ2-4; 10 bases fit TRBD1. With 3 bases clipped from V and 9 bases from J, the junction kept 5 bases outside the gene matches. This CDR3 has 14 residues. Germline V lookup: CDR1 KGHSH, CDR2 LQKENI. This chain's CDR3 is CASSPPGTGAIQYF. The CDR3 DNA sequence: TGTGCCAGCTCACCTCCCGGGACAGGGGCCATTCAGTACTTC.

J is TRBJ2-5 and V is TRBV5-6; either TRBD1 or TRBD2 may supply D (5 bases each). Trimming stripped 4 bases from V and 5 bases from J, with 21 bases between. The CDR3 extends over 16 amino acids. Germline V gives CDR1 SGHDT, CDR2 YYEEEE. DNA of the CDR3: TGTGCCAGCAGCCAAGATCTCCGGGACGGGGCGGAGACCCAGTACTTC. Translation gives CASSQDLRDGAETQYF.

This clone was seen more than once but under ten times. The genes are TRBV30 and TRBJ1-4, with D perhaps matching TRBD1 (6 bases). V was shortened by 6 bases and J by 8 bases, with 7 bases between the two germline ends. Germline V lookup: CDR1 GTSNPN, CDR2 SVGIG (reference sequence). The CDR3 is 10 residues long. DNA for the CDR3: TGTGCCTGCGGACAGGAAAAACTGTTTTTT. It is translated as CACGQEKLFF. Together with reference TRBV30 and TRBJ1-4, the CDR3 gives the full variable domain: SQTIHQWPATLVQPVGSPLSLECTVEGTSNPNLYWYRQAAGRGLQLLFYSVGIGQISSEVPQNLSASRPQDRQFILSSKKLLLSDSGFYLCACGQEKLFFGSGTQLSVL.

In its sample, this clone was seen once. The genes are TRBV7-9 and TRBJ2-7, with D possibly matching TRBD2 (6 bases). V was clipped by 5 bases and J by 6 bases, with 11 bases between them. Per germline, CDR1 SEHNR and CDR2 FQNEAQ (reference sequence). CDR3 length: 12 residues. The DNA of the CDR3 is TGTGCCAGCAGCCGGGAGACGCGCGAGCAGTACTTC. Translated: CASSRETREQYF.

This clone was seen a few times. The chain carries TRBV27 and TRBJ1-2, with D possibly TRBD1 on 5 matching bases. From germline, CDR1 is MNHEY and CDR2 SMNVEV (reference sequence). The CDR3 length is 15 residues. The V gene lost 5 bases and the J gene lost 7 bases, with 20 bases spanning the gap. CDR3 nucleotides: TGTGCCAGCAGTCCAAATTACCGGGACGGCGGTGGCTACACCTTC. This sequence encodes CASSPNYRDGGGYTF.

This clone appeared once. The genes are TRBV7-9 and TRBJ1-5; no firm D call. The ends were cut back, 5 bases at V and 0 bases at J, with 5 bases in the middle. The CDR3 is 13 residues long. The germline gives CDR1 SEHNR, CDR2 FQNEAQ (reference sequence). The CDR3 loop reads CASSHNSNQPQHF. CDR3 sequence (DNA): TGTGCCAGCAGCCATAATAGCAATCAGCCCCAGCATTTT.

This clone was counted between two and nine times. The V call is TRBV2, the J call TRBJ1-6; TRBD1 might be the D (6 bases). From germline, CDR1 is SNHLY and CDR2 FYNNEI. The CDR3 contains 15 residues. Trimming shortened V by 6 bases and J by 5 bases, and 14 bases separated the two germline ends. The CDR3 bases are TGTGCCAGCAGGCCGACAGGATTAAATAATTCACCCCTCCACTTT. This encodes CASRPTGLNNSPLHF.

This clone has a single count. The rearrangement joins TRBV2 to TRBJ1-5; D not certain. Germline-derived CDR1 and CDR2 are SNHLY and FYNNEI. V lost 7 bases to trimming and J lost 0 bases, with 7 bases between them. The CDR3 length is 13 residues. As DNA, the CDR3 is TGTGCCAGCAAAGAGTTTAGCAATCAGCCCCAGCATTTT. Translated: CASKEFSNQPQHF.